This record looks at one T cell receptor beta chain sequence and its context. Time point: newly diagnosed GD, antithyroid drugs for less than 3 months. PBMC RNA served as the TCR library source. According to the study, TCR beta libraries were built with iRepertoire HTBI primers and CDR3-region Arm-PCR. Each CDR3 protein gets one entry after TCRdb re-called the multiplex PCR reads with MiXCR. The table lists about 400,000 distinct CDR3 sequences, around 15% of them singletons. This CDR3 is 16 amino acids long. Germline assignment: CDR1 SQVTM and CDR2 ANQGSEA. Trimming removed 5 bases from V and 2 bases from J; junction bases left unmatched: 7. This entry belongs to a study of regulatory T cells in long-lasting Graves disease. This same sample was also part of a study on T cells in Graves' hyperthyroidism and ophthalmopathy.

This specimen consisted of peripheral blood mononuclear cells (PBMCs), obtained at new diagnosis, from a patient treated with antithyroid drugs. The receptor comes from a woman aged 18 to 35 with Graves disease. J is TRBJ2-6 and V is TRBV29-1; 9 nucleotides agree with TRBD1. The CDR3 sequence is CSVRETGGAGANVLTF. The DNA for the CDR3 is TGCAGCGTTCGCGAAACAGGGGGCGCTGGGGCCAACGTCCTGACTTTC. Full variable domain (missing parts from reference TRBV29-1 and TRBJ2-6): SAVISQKPSRDICQRGTSLTIQCQVDSQVTMMFWYRQQPGQSLTLIATANQGSEATYESGFVIDKFPISRPNLTFSTLTVSNMSPEDSSIYLCSVRETGGAGANVLTFGAGSRLTVL.